The 23 T cell receptor beta chains below all came from one sample that was sequenced in a study of T cell repertoires in cytomegalovirus infection. TCRdb reprocessed the reads with MiXCR, giving one entry per CDR3 protein. The sample records about 260,000 distinct CDR3 sequences, roughly 9.1% being singletons. Sequences were obtained from PBMCs. The receptors shown here come from a human donor in good health (CMV status not recorded). Some clones in this sample may be carry-over from other donors' samples.

This clonotype was seen repeatedly, ten times or more. This chain joins TRBV7-6 and TRBJ2-5; D is perhaps TRBD2 (6 bases). The CDR3 consists of 15 residues. The germline gives CDR1 SGHVS, CDR2 FNYEAQ. Trimming shortened V by 1 base and J by 2 bases, and 11 bases separated the two germline ends. Here the CDR3 reads CASSLVGSGQETQYF. Here the CDR3 DNA reads TGTGCCAGCAGCTTAGTCGGTAGCGGACAAGAGACCCAGTACTTC.

Ten or more counts support this clonotype. The chain has TRBV27 and TRBJ1-1, with 8 bases aligning to TRBD1. There are 16 residues in the CDR3. After removal of 4 bases from V and 1 base from J, the junction contained 8 bases not matched to a gene. The germline V gene has CDR1 MNHEY and CDR2 SMNVEV (reference sequence). CDR3 nucleotide sequence: TGTGCCAGCAGTTCTACGCAGGGGGCGGCGAACACTGAAGCTTTCTTT. Translation gives CASSSTQGAANTEAFF.

This clonotype was found many times. The chain employs TRBV7-2 and TRBJ1-2; 8 nucleotides agree with TRBD1. Germline V lookup: CDR1 SGHTA, CDR2 FQGNSA. V trimming: 5 bases; J trimming: 5 bases; junction bases outside the gene matches: 7. CDR3 size: 14 residues. For the CDR3, the DNA is TGTGCCAGCAGCGCAACCTACAGGGGGTATGGCTACACCTTC. Translated, it gives CASSATYRGYGYTF.

Details on this clonotype: This could be a read error, since a much larger clone is one nucleotide away. This CDR3 reads CASGLVGTSSNEQFF. The CDR3 coding sequence is TGTGCCAGCGGCTTAGTAGGGACTAGCTCCAATGAGCAGTTCTTC. J is TRBJ2-1 and V is TRBV7-6, with 9 bases identical to TRBD2. The CDR3 loop spans 15 amino acids. Germline CDR1 reads SGHVS; CDR2 reads FNYEAQ.

This clonotype was seen at least ten times. J is TRBJ1-6 and V is TRBV19; D possibly corresponds to TRBD1 (6 bases). The CDR3 is 16 amino acids. CDR1 and CDR2 from the germline V gene are LNHDA and SQIVND (reference sequence). The ends were cut back, 5 bases at V and 0 bases at J, with 11 bases in the middle. This chain's CDR3 is CASSRGQSSYNSPLHF. CDR3 nucleotide sequence: TGTGCCAGTAGTCGGGGGCAGAGCTCCTATAATTCACCCCTCCACTTT. The whole variable domain, filled in from reference TRBV19 and TRBJ1-6, reads DGGITQSPKYLFRKEGQNVTLSCEQNLNHDAMYWYRQDPGQGLRLIYYSQIVNDFQKGDIAEGYSVSREKKESFPLTVTSAQKNPTAFYLCASSRGQSSYNSPLHFGNGTRLTVT.

The sample holds many counts of this clonotype. The rearrangement joins TRBV11-3 to TRBJ1-1; D remains ambiguous. The germline V gene has CDR1 SGHNT and CDR2 YENEEA. Trimming stripped 3 bases from V and 1 base from J, with 6 bases between. The CDR3 consists of 13 residues. As DNA, the CDR3 is TGTGCCAGCAGCTTTGTACCGAACACTGAAGCTTTCTTT. This encodes CASSFVPNTEAFF. Combining the CDR3 with reference TRBV11-3 and TRBJ1-1 gives the whole variable domain EAGVVQSPRYKIIEKKQPVAFWCNPISGHNTLYWYLQNLGQGPELLIRYENEEAVDDSQLPKDRFSAERLKGVDSTLKIQPAELGDSAVYLCASSFVPNTEAFFGQGTRLTVV.

The V gene is TRBV7-4, the J gene TRBJ1-5, with D hard to call. The CDR3 spans 15 residues. Trimming removed 3 bases from V and 1 base from J, with 10 bases in between. Germline V gene lookup returns CDR1 SGHVT and CDR2 SQSDAQ. The CDR3 DNA follows: TGTGCCAGCAGCTTTTCCGCCGACAGCAATCAGCCCCAGCATTTT. Translating it yields CASSFSADSNQPQHF.

The chain recombines TRBV4-3 with TRBJ2-6; the D call may be TRBD1 or TRBD2 (5 bases each). The CDR3 extends over 16 amino acids. Trimming stripped 3 bases from V and 0 bases from J, with 9 bases between. Germline-derived CDR1 and CDR2 are LGHNA and YSLEER. CDR3 nucleotide sequence: TGCGCCAGCAGCCAGGGACGGATCTCTGGGGCCAACGTCCTGACTTTC. It translates to CASSQGRISGANVLTF.

The genes are TRBV5-1 and TRBJ2-5; 8 nucleotides align to TRBD1. CDR1 is SGHRS and CDR2 is YFSETQ in the germline V gene. The CDR3 is 13 amino acids. The V and J ends lost 7 bases and 4 bases, in that order; junction bases with no gene match: 6. DNA for the CDR3: TGCGCCAGCGAGGACAGGGAGCGAGAGACCCAGTACTTC. It codes for CASEDRERETQYF.

This clonotype has only a few counts. The rearrangement links TRBV6-2 or TRBV6-3 to TRBJ1-2; 8 bases align to TRBD1. Trimming at V came to 5 bases and at J to 8 bases, leaving 10 bases not matched to a gene. This CDR3 has 14 residues. Germline V gene data show CDR1 as MNHEY and CDR2 as SVGEGT. The CDR3 loop is CASSPGQGRRGYTF. The CDR3 nucleotides are TGTGCCAGCAGTCCCGGACAGGGAAGAAGAGGCTACACCTTC.

This clonotype was found a few times. Here the CDR3 DNA reads TGTGCCAGTAGTAGGAGACAGGGTATGGAGGGTGAAGCTTTCTTT. This encodes CASSRRQGMEGEAFF. V is TRBV19 and J is TRBJ1-1; 7 bases line up with TRBD1. After removal of 4 bases from V and 7 bases from J, the junction contained 12 bases not matched to a gene. CDR3 length equals 15 residues. The germline CDR1 and CDR2 sequences are LNHDA and SQIVND (reference sequence). Full variable domain (outside the CDR3, taken from reference TRBV19 and TRBJ1-1): DGGITQSPKYLFRKEGQNVTLSCEQNLNHDAMYWYRQDPGQGLRLIYYSQIVNDFQKGDIAEGYSVSREKKESFPLTVTSAQKNPTAFYLCASSRRQGMEGEAFFGQGTRLTVV.

This clonotype was seen many times. CDR3 protein: CASSKDNTEAFF. The CDR3 bases are TGCGCCAGCAGCAAAGACAACACTGAAGCTTTCTTT. The genes are TRBV5-1 and TRBJ1-1; no reliable D call. This CDR3 is built from 12 residues. Germline assignment: CDR1 SGHRS and CDR2 YFSETQ. Trimming took off 4 bases at V and 2 bases at J, with 6 bases between the two ends.

This clonotype was observed at least ten times. The genes are TRBV7-2 and TRBJ1-1; 8 nucleotides line up with TRBD1. With V trimmed by 3 bases and J by 3 bases, 3 bases remained unmatched. CDR1 and CDR2 (germline): SGHTA, FQGNSA. CDR3 size: 14 residues. The CDR3, as DNA: TGTGCCAGCAGCTTCAGGGGGCGCGACACTGAAGCTTTCTTT. Translating gives CASSFRGRDTEAFF.

This clonotype has a count of ten or more. CDR3 sequence: CSARVVTSGQETQYF. The CDR3 region has the DNA TGCAGTGCTAGAGTAGTGACTAGCGGCCAAGAGACCCAGTACTTC. This chain joins TRBV20-1 and TRBJ2-5, with 9 bases fitting TRBD2. Germline CDR1 DFQATT, CDR2 SNEGSKA (reference sequence). The CDR3 runs to 15 residues. V lost 1 base to trimming and J lost 1 base; unmatched junction nucleotides: 4.

This clonotype was detected ten times or more. The rearrangement joins TRBV7-2 to TRBJ2-2, with 7 bases matching TRBD1. This CDR3 comprises 16 residues. Germline V CDR1 and CDR2: SGHTA, FQGNSA. V lost 4 bases and J lost 9; bases outside the gene matches: 14. CDR3 protein: CASSSRQGKNLRELFF. The CDR3 nucleotides read TGTGCCAGCAGCTCTCGACAGGGAAAGAACCTCCGGGAGCTGTTTTTT.

This clonotype was recorded at least ten times. This chain uses TRBV27 with TRBJ2-3, with D possibly TRBD2 on 7 matching bases. The CDR3 sequence is 15 residues long. CDR1 is MNHEY and CDR2 is SMNVEV in the germline V gene (reference sequence). V was clipped by 2 bases and J by 3 bases, with 12 bases between them. Written as DNA, the CDR3 is TGTGCCAGCAGTTTAGGGGGGGGCCGAACAGATACGCAGTATTTT. Protein product: CASSLGGGRTDTQYF.

At least ten counts were recorded for this clonotype. The chain is built from TRBV7-2 and TRBJ2-7, with 15 bases that match TRBD2. The CDR3 spans 16 residues. The germline gives CDR1 SGHTA, CDR2 FQGNSA. V shed 1 base, J shed 4 bases, and the junction held 2 bases outside the gene matches. CDR3 residues: CASSLGGTSGRYEQYF. CDR3 DNA: TGTGCCAGCAGCTTAGGGGGGACTAGCGGGAGGTACGAGCAGTACTTC.

Only a few counts were recorded for this clonotype. The chain combines TRBV25-1 with TRBJ1-3, with 11 positions matching TRBD1. The CDR3 loop spans 16 amino acids. The junction had 4 bases not matched to a gene; V was cut back by 6 bases and J by 0 bases. Germline CDR1 and CDR2: MGHDK and SYGVNS. CDR3 DNA: TGTGCCAGCAGGGGACAGGGGGGACGCTCTGGAAACACCATATATTTT. Protein sequence: CASRGQGGRSGNTIYF. The full variable domain, completed using reference TRBV25-1 and TRBJ1-3, is EADIYQTPRYLVIGTGKKITLECSQTMGHDKMYWYQQDPGMELHLIHYSYGVNSTEKGDLSSESTVSRIRTEHFPLTLESARPSHTSQYLCASRGQGGRSGNTIYFGEGSWLTVV.

Ten or more counts support this clonotype. Here the CDR3 reads CASSPAGTSANEQFF. The CDR3 DNA is TGTGCCAGCAGCCCCGCCGGGACTAGCGCAAATGAGCAGTTCTTC. The chain couples TRBV7-2 to TRBJ2-1, with 10 bases aligning to TRBD2. The CDR3 length is 15 residues. From germline, CDR1 is SGHTA and CDR2 FQGNSA. With 5 bases clipped from V and 7 bases from J, the junction kept 8 bases outside the gene matches.

This clonotype was observed at least ten times. This chain joins TRBV28 and TRBJ1-1; tentatively, D is TRBD1 (6 bases). Looked up from germline, CDR1 is MDHEN and CDR2 is SYDVKM. Trimming removed 1 base at V and 10 bases at J, with 16 bases between. The CDR3 contains 14 residues. In DNA, the CDR3 is TGTGCCAGCAGTTTATTCGGACAGCAGTTGAGAGCTTTCTTT. Its translation is CASSLFGQQLRAFF.

This clonotype has a handful of counts. The chain combines TRBV7-9 with TRBJ2-7; 8 bases match TRBD1. Germline CDR1 and CDR2: SEHNR and FQNEAQ (reference sequence). CDR3 length: 14 residues. Losses at the gene ends were 5 bases for V and 6 bases for J; bases not matched to a gene: 9. CDR3 sequence: CASSLRQGQFEQYF. The CDR3 nucleotides are TGTGCCAGCAGCCTCCGACAGGGGCAATTCGAGCAGTACTTC.

This clonotype was detected ten times or more. The chain uses TRBV10-3 and TRBJ2-7, with D tentatively TRBD2 (6 bases). Trimming took 8 bases from V and 1 from J, leaving 18 bases between them. Per germline, CDR1 ENHRY and CDR2 SYGVKD. The CDR3 contains 15 residues. CDR3 in DNA: TGTGCCATCCGAAGTGGGGGACTGGGTTCCTACGAGCAGTACTTC. Translation gives CAIRSGGLGSYEQYF.

This clonotype was detected ten times or more. The V and J genes are TRBV7-2 and TRBJ2-6, with TRBD2 identical over 12 bases. Germline values: CDR1 SGHTA, CDR2 FQGNSA. Unmatched junction bases numbered 5, after V lost 5 bases and J lost 0 bases. The CDR3 is 18 residues long. The CDR3 loop reads CASSLTSGSISGANVLTF. In DNA form, the CDR3 reads TGTGCCAGCAGCCTGACTAGCGGGAGTATCTCTGGGGCCAACGTCCTGACTTTC.